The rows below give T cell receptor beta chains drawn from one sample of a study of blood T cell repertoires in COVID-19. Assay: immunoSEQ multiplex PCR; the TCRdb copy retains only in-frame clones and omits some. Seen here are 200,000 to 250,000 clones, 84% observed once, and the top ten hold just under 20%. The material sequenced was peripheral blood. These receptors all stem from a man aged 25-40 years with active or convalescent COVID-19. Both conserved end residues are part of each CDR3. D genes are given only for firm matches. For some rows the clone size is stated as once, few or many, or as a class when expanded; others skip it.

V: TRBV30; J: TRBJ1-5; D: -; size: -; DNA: TGTGCCTGGGGGACTGATCAGCCCCAGCATTTT; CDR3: CAWGTDQPQHF
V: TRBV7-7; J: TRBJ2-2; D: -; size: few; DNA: TGTGCTAGCAGCTTACTAGCCCCTACGACGGGCGGGGAGCTGTTTTTT; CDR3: CASSLLAPTTGGELFF
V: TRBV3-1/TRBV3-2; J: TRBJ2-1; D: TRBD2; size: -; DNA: TGTGCCAGCAGCCAAGATTGGGGGCCGGGACTAGCGGGAGGGTACAATGAGCAGTTCTTC; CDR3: CASSQDWGPGLAGGYNEQFF
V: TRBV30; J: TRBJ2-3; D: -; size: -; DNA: TGTGCCGGAGGGTTTGGTGTGGCAGATACGCAGTATTTT; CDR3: CAGGFGVADTQYF
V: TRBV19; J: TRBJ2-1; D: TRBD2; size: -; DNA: TGTGCCAGTAGTATAGGGTCTAGCGGGAGGCTGGTTGAGCAGTTCTTC; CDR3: CASSIGSSGRLVEQFF
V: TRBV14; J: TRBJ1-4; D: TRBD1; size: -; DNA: TGTGCCAGCAGCCTTCCCGGGACAGGGACGAAACTGTTTTTT; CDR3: CASSLPGTGTKLFF
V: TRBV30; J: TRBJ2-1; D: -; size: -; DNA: TGTGCAACGACATCACACTCCTACAATGAGCAGTTCTTC; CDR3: CATTSHSYNEQFF
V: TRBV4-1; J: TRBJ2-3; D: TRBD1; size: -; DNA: TGCGCCAGCGGGGGACAGGGGTTAATCACAGATACGCAGTATTTT; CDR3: CASGGQGLITDTQYF
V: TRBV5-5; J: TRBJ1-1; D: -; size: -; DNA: TGTGCCAGCAGCTTATTGCCCCGTAGTGAAGCTTTCTTT; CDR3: CASSLLPRSEAFF
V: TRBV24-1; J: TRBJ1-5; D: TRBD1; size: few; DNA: TGTGCCACCAGTGATCGGACAGGTCCTAGGGAGCCCCAGCATTTT; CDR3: CATSDRTGPREPQHF
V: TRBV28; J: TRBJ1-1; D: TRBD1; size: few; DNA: TGTGCCAGCAGTTCAACAGGGGGCGGGAGACGGACTGAAGCTTTCTTT; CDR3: CASSSTGGGRRTEAFF
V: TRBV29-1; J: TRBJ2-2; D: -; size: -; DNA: TGCAGCGTTGAGAGGCGCGCGAACACCGGGGAGCTGTTTTTT; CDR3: CSVERRANTGELFF
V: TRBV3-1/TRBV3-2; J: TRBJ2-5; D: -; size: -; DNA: TGTGCCAGCAGCCAAGCGGGGATCCAGTACTTC; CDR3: CASSQAGIQYF
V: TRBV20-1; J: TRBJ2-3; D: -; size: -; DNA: TGCAGTGCTAGTCTTCAGGGTAGGACAGATACGCAGTATTTT; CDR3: CSASLQGRTDTQYF
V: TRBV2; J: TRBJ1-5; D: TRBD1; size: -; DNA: TGTGCCAGCAGCGCCGGGACAGTGAAACAGCCCCAGCATTTT; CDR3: CASSAGTVKQPQHF
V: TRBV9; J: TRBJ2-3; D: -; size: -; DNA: TGTGCCAGCAGCGTAGGGGCCTTGTTCACAGATACGCAGTATTTT; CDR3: CASSVGALFTDTQYF
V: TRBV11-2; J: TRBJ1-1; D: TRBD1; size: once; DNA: TGTGCCAGCAGCTTAGATGCAACAGGGGGCACTGAAGCTTTCTTT; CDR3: CASSLDATGGTEAFF
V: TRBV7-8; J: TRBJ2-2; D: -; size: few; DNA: TGTGCCAGCAGCTTAGTGCCGGGGTTCGGGGAGCTGTTTTTT; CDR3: CASSLVPGFGELFF
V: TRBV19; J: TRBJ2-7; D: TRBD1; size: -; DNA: TGTGCCAGTAGTCCCCGCGGGACAGGGGGCAGTGAGCAGTACTTC; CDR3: CASSPRGTGGSEQYF
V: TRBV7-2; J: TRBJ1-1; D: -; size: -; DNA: TGTGCCAGCAGCTACAGGGTTCGGACTGAAGCTTTCTTT; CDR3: CASSYRVRTEAFF
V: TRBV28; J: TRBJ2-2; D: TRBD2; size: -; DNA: TGTGCCAGCAGTTTATCTATGGGGGGGTACACCGGGGAGCTGTTTTTT; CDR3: CASSLSMGGYTGELFF
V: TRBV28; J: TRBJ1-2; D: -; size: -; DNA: TGTGCCAGCAGTTTTTTGGACAGTAACTATGGCTACACCTTC; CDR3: CASSFLDSNYGYTF
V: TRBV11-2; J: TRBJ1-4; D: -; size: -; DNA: TGTGCCAGCAGCCCGGGGGGGGGTAATGAAAAACTGTTTTTT; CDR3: CASSPGGGNEKLFF